This entry describes one T cell receptor (beta chain). Its matching antigen is unknown. The source of the sample is a study of shared clonotypes between healthy human individuals. Whole-study context: The plates for each donor numbered three CD4 naive, three CD4 memory, two CD8 naive and one CD8 memory. Study-level findings and limits: What limited the represented genetic and exposure-history diversity was the small number of donors. Collection of samples was limited to blood; tissue repertoires likely differ.

It was at deep level that the assay was run. The repertoire was sequenced with immunoSEQ multiplex PCR; TCRdb's copy has only in-frame clones and lacks some. This table has about 1.1 million clones, roughly 80% appearing once. Germline CDR1 is SGHTA and CDR2 is FQGNSA. V trimming: 2 bases; J trimming: 9 bases; junction bases outside the gene matches: 16. The CDR3 consists of 17 residues. This rearrangement joins TRBV7-2 to TRBJ2-1; 7 bases are shared with TRBD1. This clonotype was sampled from a man aged 18 to 30 in good health. Some clones in this sample may be carry-over from other donors' samples. The sample was memory CD4+ T cells from PBMCs. Noted subset: CD45RA-negative fraction. CDR3 protein: CASSLKLQWTGESEQFF. CDR3 DNA: TGTGCCAGCAGCTTAAAGCTTCAGTGGACAGGCGAATCTGAGCAGTTCTTC.